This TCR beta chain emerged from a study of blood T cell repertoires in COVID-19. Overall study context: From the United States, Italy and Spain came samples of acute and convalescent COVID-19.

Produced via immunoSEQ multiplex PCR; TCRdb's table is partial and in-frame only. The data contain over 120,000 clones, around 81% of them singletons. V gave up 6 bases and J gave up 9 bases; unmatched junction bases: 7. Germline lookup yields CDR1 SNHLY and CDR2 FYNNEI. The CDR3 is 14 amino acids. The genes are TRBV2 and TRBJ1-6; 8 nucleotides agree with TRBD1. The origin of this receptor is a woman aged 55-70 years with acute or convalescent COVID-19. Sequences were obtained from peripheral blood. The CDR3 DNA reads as TGTGCCAGCAGCAATCAGGGGGCAGGTTCACCCCTCCACTTT. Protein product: CASSNQGAGSPLHF.